This T cell receptor beta chain was found in a study of T cells in Graves' hyperthyroidism and ophthalmopathy. About this clonotype: The antigen is unknown. A much larger clonotype is one base distant, so this may be a read error.

Study outcomes and limitations: Blood samples included most of the expanded thyroid clonotypes exceeding 0.001.

The germline V gene has CDR1 LGHNA and CDR2 YSLEER. The CDR3 consists of 13 residues. The TCR beta CDR3 regions underwent amplification using RNA transcripts as the source. HTBI primers were used for first-round RT-PCR of the TCR CDR3. In TCRdb, the multiplex PCR reads were re-called with MiXCR into one record per CDR3 protein. The sample records around 580,000 distinct CDR3 sequences, under 60% being singletons. Diagnosis rested on symptoms, serum thyroxine and TRAb, thyroid ultrasound, and orbital computed tomography. The source of this sequence is a woman aged 18-30 years with Graves' hyperthyroidism. The chain joins TRBV4-3 to TRBJ2-2; the D gene could be TRBD1 or TRBD2 (5 bases each). The sequencing sample was made of peripheral blood or thyroid tissue (not recorded which). The CDR3 DNA sequence: TGCGCCGGCAGCCGGGGCTACTCCGGGGAGCTGTTTTTT. Its protein is CAGSRGYSGELFF.